The clone carrying this T cell receptor (beta chain) showed up many times. Its specificity is unknown. This sample stems from a study of Graves' ophthalmopathy and Graves' hyperthyroidism. Findings and caveats of the study: The blood repertoire also included most expanded thyroid clonotypes above 0.001 frequency.

Germline CDR1 reads SEHNR; CDR2 reads FQNEAQ (reference sequence). V lost 0 bases, J lost 6 bases, and 15 bases lay in between. The CDR3 sequence is 17 residues long. The TCR beta CDR3 regions underwent amplification from RNA transcripts. The library came from an HTBI-primed first-round RT-PCR and a second-round multiplex PCR. TCRdb called the multiplex PCR reads again in MiXCR, with one record for every CDR3 protein. The data hold about 550,000 distinct CDR3 sequences, with under 40% observed a single time. The sequence was obtained from an adult man with Graves' hyperthyroidism. The specimen sequenced was peripheral blood or thyroid tissue (not recorded which). The V call is TRBV7-9, the J call TRBJ1-6; no clear D. The DNA of the CDR3 is TGTGCCAGCAGCTTAGCGCTTGGTAACGTCGGTAATTCACCCCTCCACTTT. Translating it yields CASSLALGNVGNSPLHF.